This TCR beta chain was found in a study of Ad26.COV2.S vaccination and SARS-CoV-2 variants. Study overall: Of the COV1001 trial arms, the Ad26.COV2.S arm included the donor. Into the muscle, Ad26.COV2.S was dosed once or twice, 56 days apart.

With regard to this clone: Its antigen is not known.

TCRdb's copy holds only in-frame clones and misses some; the assay was immunoSEQ multiplex PCR. In the table there are around 320,000 clones, around 87% of which are singletons. The CDR3 covers 14 residues. V was cut by 1 base and J by 3 bases, with 11 bases left in between. Per the germline V gene, CDR1 is SGHDT and CDR2 is YYEEEE. The sample's treatment: roughly 20 received Ad26.COV2.S at low or high dose, single or two shots; about 5 received placebo; per-sample allocation not given. Each sample was drawn 63 days after the first injection (of vaccine or placebo). Ad26 vector vaccine expressed Wuhan-strain SARS-CoV-2 spike. Study results and caveats: While placebo recipients had lower spike-specific TCR breadth, vaccine recipients had more.

This specimen consisted of peripheral blood, obtained in a trial of Ad26.COV2.S vaccine versus placebo. This clonotype was obtained from a person aged 18-60 years who received the Ad26.COV2.S COVID-19 vaccine or a placebo. The V call is TRBV5-6, the J call TRBJ2-7; D not certain. The CDR3 here is CASSLKYSFYEQYF. For the CDR3, the DNA is TGTGCCAGCAGCTTGAAATACAGCTTCTACGAGCAGTACTTC.